The next 7 T cell receptor beta chains were all read from a single sample in a study of T cells in Graves' hyperthyroidism and ophthalmopathy. The CDR3 regions of TCR beta were amplified from RNA transcripts. The HTBI primer set served for first-round RT-PCR of the TCR CDR3. MiXCR was run by TCRdb on the multiplex PCR reads, yielding one entry per CDR3 protein. This sample carries under 800,000 distinct CDR3 sequences, roughly 15% of them seen once, and the ten largest clones take roughly 10%. The specimen was blood. Receptor source: a woman in her late teens or twenties with Graves' hyperthyroidism.

This clonotype has a handful of counts. The J gene is TRBJ1-5, the V gene TRBV6-5, with 7 positions matching TRBD1. V gave up 4 bases and J gave up 4 bases; unmatched junction bases: 4. Germline V CDR1 and CDR2: MNHEY, SVGAGI. This CDR3 contains 14 residues. Here the CDR3 DNA reads TGTGCCAGCAGTTCGACAGGGAATAATCAGCCCCAGCATTTT. It yields the protein CASSSTGNNQPQHF.

The chain employs TRBV10-3 and TRBJ1-3; TRBD1 is a possible D gene (6 bases). CDR3 size: 17 residues. Per germline, CDR1 ENHRY and CDR2 SYGVKD. Between the trimmed V and J ends, which lost 2 bases and 0 bases, there was a span of 14 bases. The CDR3 DNA is TGTGCCATCAGTGAGGTCACTCAGGGGTTCTCTGGAAACACCATATATTTT. This sequence encodes CAISEVTQGFSGNTIYF.

The chain carries TRBV19 and TRBJ2-1; 9 nucleotides line up with TRBD2. Germline V gene data show CDR1 as LNHDA and CDR2 as SQIVND (reference sequence). This CDR3 spans 23 amino acids. Trimming removed 3 bases from V and 4 bases from J; junction bases left unmatched: 28. Written as DNA, the CDR3 is TGTGCCAGTAGTATTGAGTTTATTGGAATAGCGGGAGTAGCTCACGGGCTTTACAATGAGCAGTTCTTC. Its protein is CASSIEFIGIAGVAHGLYNEQFF.

This clonotype was counted ten times or more. V and J are TRBV12-3 or TRBV12-4 and TRBJ1-6; 12 bases agree with TRBD1. The CDR3 is made up of 19 amino acids. V lost 3 bases and J lost 6; bases outside the gene matches: 12. The CDR3 loop reads CASSFSPGTGGSLNSPLHF. CDR3 sequence (DNA): TGTGCCAGCAGTTTCAGTCCCGGGACAGGGGGCTCCCTTAATTCACCCCTCCACTTT.

In regard to this clonotype: One end of the junction varies from germline; a read error may be responsible. This rearrangement joins TRBV18 to TRBJ1-2, with 9 bases aligning to TRBD1. Per the germline V gene, CDR1 is KGHSH and CDR2 is LQKENI. This CDR3 comprises 15 residues. CDR3 amino acids: CASSPTSGTGFGGPF. In DNA form, the CDR3 reads TGTGCCAGCTCACCAACCTCCGGGACAGGGTTTGGAGGCCCCTTC.

This clonotype was counted between two and nine times. The chain employs TRBV15 and TRBJ2-7; D is unclear. Per the germline V gene, CDR1 is LNHNV and CDR2 is YYDKDF (reference sequence). V was clipped by 0 bases and J by 0 bases, with 6 bases between them. CDR3 length equals 14 residues. CDR3 amino acids: CATSREASSYEQYF. For the CDR3, the DNA is TGTGCCACCAGCAGAGAGGCGAGCTCCTACGAGCAGTACTTC.

This clonotype was picked up many times. The V and J genes are TRBV28 and TRBJ2-3; 7 bases line up with TRBD1. The germline V gene has CDR1 MDHEN and CDR2 SYDVKM. Germline trimming cut 4 bases from V and 6 bases from J; bases unmatched to any gene: 10. The CDR3 has 15 residues. The DNA for the CDR3 is TGTGCCAGCAGTTCCTCGCGACAGGGTGGCGATACGCAGTATTTT. Translating it yields CASSSSRQGGDTQYF.